A selection of T cell receptor beta chains follows, all from one sample in a study of CD8 T cells in Susac syndrome. TCRdb re-analysed the immunoSEQ multiplex PCR reads in MiXCR, keeping a single row per CDR3 protein. The data hold some 200,000 distinct CDR3 sequences, with roughly 94% observed a single time. Sequencing was done on a sample of CD4+ T cells from PBMCs. These receptor sequences come from a human donor in good health. Each CDR3 is given with its conserved first and last residue. D genes are given only for firm matches. Size values are once, few and many counts, or a class for expanded clones, and some rows have none.

clone_size: .; v_call: TRBV28; j_call: TRBJ1-2; d_call: TRBD1; cdr3_nt: TGTGCCAGCAGTTTATTGACAGGGAGTGAGGGCTACACCTTC; cdr3_aa: CASSLLTGSEGYTF
clone_size: .; v_call: TRBV7-2; j_call: TRBJ1-4; d_call: TRBD1; cdr3_nt: TGTGCCAGCAGCTTCCCCCTGACAGGGGGTGCGGATGAAAAACTGTTTTTT; cdr3_aa: CASSFPLTGGADEKLFF
clone_size: .; v_call: TRBV28; j_call: TRBJ2-7; d_call: .; cdr3_nt: TGTGCCAGCAGTCCCAACATGAGGATCCGGAGGGGGACCCACGAGCAGTACTTC; cdr3_aa: CASSPNMRIRRGTHEQYF
clone_size: .; v_call: TRBV5-4; j_call: TRBJ1-2; d_call: TRBD1; cdr3_nt: TGTGCCAGCAGCACTGCCCGGGACAGGGGGGCCTATGGCTACACCTTC; cdr3_aa: CASSTARDRGAYGYTF
clone_size: .; v_call: TRBV7-2; j_call: TRBJ2-7; d_call: .; cdr3_nt: TGTGCCAGCAGCTCACAATCGAGGGTGGGGGACGAGCAGTACTTC; cdr3_aa: CASSSQSRVGDEQYF
clone_size: .; v_call: TRBV28; j_call: TRBJ2-1; d_call: .; cdr3_nt: TGTGCCAGCAACTACAGGGCAGGGATCAATGAGCAGTTCTTC; cdr3_aa: CASNYRAGINEQFF
clone_size: .; v_call: TRBV29-1; j_call: TRBJ1-2; d_call: TRBD1; cdr3_nt: TGCAGCGTTGCAGGGGGGGATGGCTACACCTTC; cdr3_aa: CSVAGGDGYTF
clone_size: .; v_call: TRBV29-1; j_call: TRBJ2-2; d_call: .; cdr3_nt: TGCAGCGTGTTCGGGCTAACGAACACCGGGGAGCTGTTTTTT; cdr3_aa: CSVFGLTNTGELFF
clone_size: few; v_call: TRBV15; j_call: TRBJ2-5; d_call: .; cdr3_nt: TGTGCCACCAGCAGAGATTTGGAGACCCAGTACTTC; cdr3_aa: CATSRDLETQYF
clone_size: .; v_call: TRBV20-1; j_call: TRBJ1-5; d_call: .; cdr3_nt: TGCAGTGCTAACGACAATCAGCCCCAGCATTTT; cdr3_aa: CSANDNQPQHF
clone_size: .; v_call: TRBV20-1; j_call: TRBJ2-1; d_call: TRBD2; cdr3_nt: TGCAGTGCTAGAGCACTAGCGGAGAGAAATGAGCAGTTCTTC; cdr3_aa: CSARALAERNEQFF
clone_size: few; v_call: TRBV14; j_call: TRBJ2-2; d_call: TRBD1; cdr3_nt: TGTGCCAGCAGACGGACAGGGAACACCGGGGAGCTGTTTTTT; cdr3_aa: CASRRTGNTGELFF
clone_size: .; v_call: TRBV28; j_call: TRBJ2-7; d_call: .; cdr3_nt: TGTGCCAGCAGTTTCTTGGACAGATTTTCTGAGCAGTACTTC; cdr3_aa: CASSFLDRFSEQYF
clone_size: .; v_call: TRBV5-1; j_call: TRBJ2-2; d_call: TRBD2; cdr3_nt: TGCGCCAGCAGCTTGGAAACTAGCGGGAACACCGGGGAGCTGTTTTTT; cdr3_aa: CASSLETSGNTGELFF
clone_size: .; v_call: TRBV21-1; j_call: TRBJ2-5; d_call: .; cdr3_nt: TGTGCCAGCACTTCCCGGGCCCCGAACCAAGAGACCCAGTACTTC; cdr3_aa: CASTSRAPNQETQYF
clone_size: .; v_call: TRBV2; j_call: TRBJ2-2; d_call: TRBD2; cdr3_nt: TGTGCCAGCAGTGAAAACGGGAGGCCCTCCGGGGAGCTGTTTTTT; cdr3_aa: CASSENGRPSGELFF
clone_size: .; v_call: TRBV5-4; j_call: TRBJ1-2; d_call: .; cdr3_nt: TGTGCCAGCAACCTGAATACTGGGACCCGAGGCTACACCTTC; cdr3_aa: CASNLNTGTRGYTF
clone_size: .; v_call: TRBV29-1; j_call: TRBJ1-1; d_call: TRBD1; cdr3_nt: TGCAGCGGGACAGGATTTTGGGGCACTGAAGCTTTCTTT; cdr3_aa: CSGTGFWGTEAFF
clone_size: .; v_call: TRBV29-1; j_call: TRBJ1-1; d_call: TRBD1; cdr3_nt: TGCAGCGTACTACTTGACAGGGGGTGGACTGAAGCTTTCTTT; cdr3_aa: CSVLLDRGWTEAFF
clone_size: .; v_call: TRBV19; j_call: TRBJ2-4; d_call: TRBD1; cdr3_nt: TGTGCCAGTAGTGGCCGGGACAGGGCCAAAAACATTCAGTACTTC; cdr3_aa: CASSGRDRAKNIQYF
clone_size: once; v_call: TRBV28; j_call: TRBJ2-1; d_call: .; cdr3_nt: TGTGCCAGCAGTTGGAGAGGTTACAATGAGCAGTTCTTC; cdr3_aa: CASSWRGYNEQFF
clone_size: .; v_call: TRBV28; j_call: TRBJ2-3; d_call: .; cdr3_nt: TGTGCCAGCGGGGGTGGGGGAGGCAGAAATACGCAGTATTTT; cdr3_aa: CASGGGGGRNTQYF
clone_size: .; v_call: TRBV20-1; j_call: TRBJ2-7; d_call: .; cdr3_nt: TGCAGTGCTGGACAGCATCAGCAGTACTTC; cdr3_aa: CSAGQHQQYF
clone_size: .; v_call: TRBV20-1; j_call: TRBJ1-5; d_call: .; cdr3_nt: TGCAGTGCTATTCGGACGGGTAGCAATCAGCCCCAGCATTTT; cdr3_aa: CSAIRTGSNQPQHF
clone_size: .; v_call: TRBV20-1; j_call: TRBJ2-3; d_call: .; cdr3_nt: TGCAGTGCTAAGGGTAGCTACACAGATACGCAGTATTTT; cdr3_aa: CSAKGSYTDTQYF
clone_size: once; v_call: TRBV25-1; j_call: TRBJ1-2; d_call: TRBD1; cdr3_nt: TGTGCCGGCTCGAGACCGGGACAGCGTGGCTACACCTTC; cdr3_aa: CAGSRPGQRGYTF
clone_size: .; v_call: TRBV3-1; j_call: TRBJ2-7; d_call: .; cdr3_nt: TGTGCCAGCAGTGAAAGCGGCTTCTACGAGCAGTACTTC; cdr3_aa: CASSESGFYEQYF
clone_size: .; v_call: TRBV7-2; j_call: TRBJ2-5; d_call: TRBD2; cdr3_nt: TGTGCCAGCAGCTTAGTGGGACTACAAGAGACCCAGTACTTC; cdr3_aa: CASSLVGLQETQYF
clone_size: once; v_call: TRBV7-3; j_call: TRBJ2-7; d_call: .; cdr3_nt: TGTGCCAGCAGTCGGGCGCAGGGATACGAGCAGTACTTC; cdr3_aa: CASSRAQGYEQYF